What follows are 2 T cell receptor beta chains derived from one specimen sequenced in a study of cytomegalovirus exposure and HLA in healthy donors. The PCR employed 60 Vbeta primers together with 13 Jbeta primers. Profiling relied on immunoSEQ multiplex PCR, and the TCRdb table lists in-frame clones only, not all of them. Found here are about 160,000 clones; the top ten clones hold around 1.5%. The sample taken for sequencing was PBMCs. The receptors shown here come from a woman between 45 and 65 years old in good health and CMV-seronegative.

For this clone: The sample holds other DNA sequences that translate to the same CDR3. The chain is built from TRBV19 and TRBJ2-2; 7 nucleotides align to TRBD1. The CDR3 is made up of 14 amino acids. V gave up 5 bases and J gave up 3 bases; unmatched junction bases: 3. The germline gives CDR1 LNHDA, CDR2 SQIVND (reference sequence). In DNA form, the CDR3 reads TGTGCCAGTAGTGTTACAGGGGACACCGGGGAGCTGTTTTTT. The encoded protein is CASSVTGDTGELFF.

V gene TRBV5-6 combines with J gene TRBJ2-1; D is perhaps TRBD1 (5 bases). Germline V gives CDR1 SGHDT, CDR2 YYEEEE. The CDR3 sequence is 13 residues long. V shed 0 bases and J shed 6 bases, with 7 bases lying between them. The CDR3, as DNA: TGTGCCAGCAGCTTGGGGGGCCTCAATGAGCAGTTCTTC. Translated: CASSLGGLNEQFF.